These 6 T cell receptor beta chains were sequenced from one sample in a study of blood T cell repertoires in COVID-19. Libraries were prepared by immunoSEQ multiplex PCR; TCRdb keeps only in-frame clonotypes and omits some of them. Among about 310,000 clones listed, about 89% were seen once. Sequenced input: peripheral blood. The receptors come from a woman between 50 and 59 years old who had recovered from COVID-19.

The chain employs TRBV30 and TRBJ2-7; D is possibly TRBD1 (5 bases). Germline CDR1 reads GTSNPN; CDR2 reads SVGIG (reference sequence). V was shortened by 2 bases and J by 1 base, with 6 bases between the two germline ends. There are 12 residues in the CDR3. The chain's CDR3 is CAWSQGSYEQYF. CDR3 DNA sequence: TGTGCCTGGAGTCAGGGATCCTACGAGCAGTACTTC.

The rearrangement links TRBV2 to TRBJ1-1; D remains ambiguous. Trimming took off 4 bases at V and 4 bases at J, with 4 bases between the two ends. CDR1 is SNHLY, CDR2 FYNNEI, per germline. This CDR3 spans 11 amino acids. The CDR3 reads CASSVGTEAFF. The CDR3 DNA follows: TGTGCCAGCAGTGTCGGCACTGAAGCTTTCTTT. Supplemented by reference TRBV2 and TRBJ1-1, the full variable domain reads EPEVTQTPSHQVTQMGQEVILRCVPISNHLYFYWYRQILGQKVEFLVSFYNNEISEKSEIFDDQFSVERPDGSNFTLKIRSTKLEDSAMYFCASSVGTEAFFGQGTRLTVV.

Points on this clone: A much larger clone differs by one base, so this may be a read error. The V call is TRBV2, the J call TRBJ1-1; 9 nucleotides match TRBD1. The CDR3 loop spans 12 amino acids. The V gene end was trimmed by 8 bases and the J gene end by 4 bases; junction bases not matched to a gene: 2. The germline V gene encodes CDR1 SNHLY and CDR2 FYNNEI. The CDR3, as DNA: TGTGCCAGCGGACAGGGGAGCACTGAAGCTTTCTTT. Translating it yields CASGQGSTEAFF.

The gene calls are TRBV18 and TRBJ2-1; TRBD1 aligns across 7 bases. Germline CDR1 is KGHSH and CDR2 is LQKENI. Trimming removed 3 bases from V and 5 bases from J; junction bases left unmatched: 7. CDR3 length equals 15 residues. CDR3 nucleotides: TGTGCCAGCTCACCTCAGGGACAGTGGAACAATGAGCAGTTCTTC. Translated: CASSPQGQWNNEQFF.

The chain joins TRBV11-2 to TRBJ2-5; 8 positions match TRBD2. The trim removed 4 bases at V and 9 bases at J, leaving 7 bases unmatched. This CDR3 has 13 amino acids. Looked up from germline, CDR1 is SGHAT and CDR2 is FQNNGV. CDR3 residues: CASSSGGEGAQYF. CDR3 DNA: TGTGCCAGCAGCTCCGGGGGGGAAGGAGCCCAGTACTTC.

This CDR3 is CASSLDLAGAITDTQYF. The DNA for the CDR3 is TGTGCCAGCAGCTTAGATCTTGCGGGGGCCATCACAGATACGCAGTATTTT. V is TRBV11-2 and J is TRBJ2-3; tentatively, D is TRBD2 (7 bases). The germline V and J ends were trimmed by 0 bases and 2 bases, with 15 bases remaining between them. The CDR3 runs 17 residues. Germline loops: CDR1 SGHAT, CDR2 FQNNGV. The variable domain in full, completed from reference TRBV11-2 and TRBJ2-3, reads EAGVAQSPRYKIIEKRQSVAFWCNPISGHATLYWYQQILGQGPKLLIQFQNNGVVDDSQLPKDRFSAERLKGVDSTLKIQPAKLEDSAVYLCASSLDLAGAITDTQYFGPGTRLTVL.